Following are 12 T cell receptor beta chains from one sample sequenced in a study of blood T cell repertoires in COVID-19. Sequencing used immunoSEQ multiplex PCR; TCRdb keeps in-frame clones, though not all of them. The sample consists of around 53,000 clones, about 83% of them appearing once. The sequenced sample consisted of peripheral blood. The receptors here all came from a man aged 50-59 years with acute or convalescent COVID-19.

This clone was seen a single time. The CDR3 coding sequence is TGTGCCAGCAGCTTGTGGGAGAGTGGAAACACCATATATTTT. Protein product: CASSLWESGNTIYF. This chain connects TRBV5-6 to TRBJ1-3; D unclear. Germline V gives CDR1 SGHDT, CDR2 YYEEEE. CDR3 length: 14 amino acids. V was shortened by 1 base and J by 3 bases, with 8 bases between the two germline ends.

V usage is TRBV2 and J usage is TRBJ1-5; a possible D gene is TRBD1 (6 bases). V was cut by 1 base and J by 4 bases, with 14 bases left in between. The CDR3 totals 16 residues. Germline values: CDR1 SNHLY, CDR2 FYNNEI. CDR3 residues: CASSEGVDRVNQPQHF. The CDR3 coding sequence is TGTGCCAGCAGTGAAGGGGTGGACAGAGTAAATCAGCCCCAGCATTTT.

The chain carries TRBV27 and TRBJ2-7; 7 nucleotides agree with TRBD1. CDR3 length equals 13 residues. Trimming took 5 bases from V and 3 from J; bases not matched to a gene: 4. CDR1 and CDR2 (germline): MNHEY, SMNVEV (reference sequence). As DNA, the CDR3 is TGTGCCAGCAGTATGACAGGGTACTACGAGCAGTACTTC. This codes for CASSMTGYYEQYF.

The sample holds one count of this clone. The CDR3 coding sequence is TGTGCCAGCAGTTATTCCGGACAGGCCACAGATACGCAGTATTTT. Amino acid sequence: CASSYSGQATDTQYF. The chain couples TRBV6-5 to TRBJ2-3; 7 bases agree with TRBD1. The germline CDR1 and CDR2 sequences are MNHEY and SVGAGI. The CDR3 loop spans 15 amino acids. Trimming cost V 3 bases and J 2 bases; bases outside gene matches: 5.

This rearrangement joins TRBV2 to TRBJ2-5; TRBD2 agrees at 14 bases. The ends lost 1 base at V and 1 base at J; junction bases unmatched: 5. CDR1 and CDR2 from the germline V gene are SNHLY and FYNNEI. This CDR3 comprises 18 residues. The chain's CDR3 is CASSEGRTSGGTQETQYF. Here the CDR3 DNA reads TGTGCCAGCAGTGAAGGGAGGACTAGCGGGGGGACCCAAGAGACCCAGTACTTC.

The chain is built from TRBV19 and TRBJ2-5; 10 bases align to TRBD2. CDR3 size: 14 residues. The junction had 3 bases not matched to a gene; V was cut back by 2 bases and J by 6 bases. Germline CDR1 reads LNHDA; CDR2 reads SQIVND (reference sequence). This CDR3 is CASSILAGAKTQYF. As DNA, the CDR3 is TGTGCCAGTAGTATACTAGCGGGAGCAAAGACCCAGTACTTC.

J is TRBJ2-7 and V is TRBV9, with D possibly TRBD1 on 5 matching bases. Germline CDR1 SGDLS, CDR2 YYNGEE. Trimming cost V 1 base and J 0 bases, with 11 bases left between them. The CDR3 has 15 amino acids. As DNA, the CDR3 is TGTGCCAGCAGCGTATCAACAGGTAGCTCCTACGAGCAGTACTTC. Residues: CASSVSTGSSYEQYF.

V is TRBV30 and J is TRBJ2-3, with D possibly TRBD2 on 5 matching bases. The CDR3 loop spans 14 amino acids. V lost 3 bases, J lost 4 bases, and 14 bases lay in between. The germline V gene has CDR1 GTSNPN and CDR2 SVGIG (reference sequence). The CDR3 DNA sequence: TGTGCCTGGAGCCCCTCTAGCTGGGCAGATACGCAGTATTTT. It encodes CAWSPSSWADTQYF.

The CDR3 region is CASSTNRGPAEAFF. CDR3 coding DNA: TGTGCCAGCAGCACAAACAGGGGGCCAGCTGAAGCTTTCTTT. This chain uses TRBV11-1 with TRBJ1-1; the match to TRBD1 covers 9 bases. The germline gives CDR1 SGHAT, CDR2 FQDESV (reference sequence). V lost 5 bases, J lost 6 bases, and 7 bases stayed unmatched. The CDR3 totals 14 residues.

The chain links TRBV3-1 (or the pseudogene TRBV3-2) to TRBJ1-4; TRBD1 aligns across 8 bases. Germline assignment: CDR1 LGHDT and CDR2 YNNKEL (reference sequence). This CDR3 spans 20 amino acids. Trimming removed 0 bases from V and 2 bases from J; junction bases left unmatched: 14. In DNA, the CDR3 is TGTGCCAGCAGCCAAGATTTTCCAGGGGGCACCGATTTGACTAATGAAAAACTGTTTTTT. Translated, it gives CASSQDFPGGTDLTNEKLFF.

The V gene is TRBV9, the J gene TRBJ2-3; maybe TRBD1 (7 bases). Looked up from germline, CDR1 is SGDLS and CDR2 is YYNGEE. V gave up 6 bases and J gave up 2 bases, with 16 bases separating them. The CDR3 runs 15 residues. This CDR3 reads CASTSGDSSTDTQYF. CDR3 sequence (DNA): TGTGCCAGCACCTCGGGGGACAGCTCCACAGATACGCAGTATTTT.

This clone was detected a few times. This chain uses TRBV28 with TRBJ1-5, with a possible D match to TRBD1 (6 bases). The CDR3 length is 15 residues. V shed 4 bases and J shed 4 bases, with 14 bases lying between them. Germline V gene lookup returns CDR1 MDHEN and CDR2 SYDVKM. CDR3 region: CASSSSGVGNQPQHF. The CDR3 DNA follows: TGTGCCAGCAGTTCCTCAGGGGTAGGGAATCAGCCCCAGCATTTT.